This entry concerns a single T cell receptor beta chain. The target of this receptor is not known. Within one base of it there is no much larger clone, and no base qualities were kept. The immunoSEQ assay, a bias-controlled multiplex PCR with V- and J-specific primers, was used to amplify TCR beta CDR3 regions from genomic DNA. In a second PCR step, the CDR3 amplicons were tagged with a proprietary barcode plus Illumina adapter sequences. CDR3 libraries were sequenced on an Illumina MiSeq instrument. The study's own analysis went as follows. immunoSEQ Analyzer 3.0 was used for export and quality control, with R Bioconductor and Immunarch used for downstream analyses. Repertoire metrics were calculated using only productive rearrangements within the normalized downsampled data set. In the normalized cohort, a clonotype counted as pathologically expanded if the clonotype was larger than 5 templates. The Inverse Simpson Index served as the measure of repertoire diversity. The non-normalized data set was used for CMV-specificity analyses so that all clonotypes could be captured. The table was pulled from immuneACCESS by TCRdb, which kept in-frame rearrangements only. Such tables lose some clones; where checked, under half of the loss comes from unresolved V genes, and the rest has no known cause. The V and J calls and the clone size are those of that table, but D and trimming were determined from the DNA. This sample has 25,000 or so clones in its table, and more than 70% of those were observed once. The ten largest make up roughly 6% of the sample.

These data are taken from a study of T cell clonotyping in hematopoietic cell transplantation (dated by TCRdb to 2020 to 2023). Some background on the complete study: Recipient samples taken before transplant were obtained following cytoreduction. The study collected some 140 blood samples from 35 to 40 consecutive transplant recipients and their related donors. Recruitment of patients ran from 2015 to early 2017, and follow-up continued until late 2020 or until death.

The germline ends are 12 bases apart after V is trimmed by 6 bases and J by 4 bases. Measured from the cysteine to the phenylalanine, the CDR3 is 13 residues long. This entry keeps only the CDR3 DNA: 39 bases, framed from base 1. Via the germline V gene, CDR1 is MGHDK and CDR2 SYGVNS. Broader findings and caveats from the paper: Recipient TCR diversity fell after transplant, with pathologically expanded clonotypes rising progressively from day 30 to day 180. Only a small fraction of recipient repertoires overlapped donor repertoires, with over 95% appearing de novo at the given depth. The sample size was limited, and CD4 and CD8 repertoire contributions could not be separated because cells were not sorted. Broader posttransplant TCR repertoire diversity was predicted by donor and pretransplant recipient Inverse Simpson Index values.

Per the publication, the time point label means: recipient sample about 28 days before transplant, after cytoreduction. Blood samples were obtained from recipients approximately 28 days before transplant and at days 30, 100 and 180 after transplant. Nuclei Lysis Solution was used to extract genomic DNA from fresh or cryopreserved unfractionated peripheral blood mononuclear cells. The source was peripheral blood mononuclear cells, collected before stem cell transplant. The chain employs TRBV25-1 and TRBJ1-2; no D gene call is confident. The source of this sequence is a man over 45 with myelodysplastic syndrome. Some clones in this sample may be carry-over from other donors' samples. The DNA sequence is as follows: TGTGCCAGCAGACAGAGTGTCGGCTATGGCTACACCTTC. The encoded protein is CASRQSVGYGYTF.